This T cell receptor (beta chain) was observed in a study of early T cells in non-severe SARS-CoV-2 infection. Germline CDR1 reads SQVTM; CDR2 reads ANQGSEA. The CDR3 contains 15 residues. Unmatched junction bases numbered 6, after V lost 0 bases and J lost 6 bases. TCRdb used MiXCR to reprocess the 5' RACE reads, holding one entry per CDR3 protein. The table lists over 70,000 distinct CDR3 sequences, roughly 14% of them singletons, with 3.9% in the top ten. The sequences come from whole blood, collected at baseline. J is TRBJ2-1 and V is TRBV29-1; TRBD2 aligns across 9 bases. This sequence originates from an adult who was a healthcare worker with PCR-confirmed SARS-CoV-2 infection or an uninfected control (not recorded which). The CDR3 is CSVEEPSGVSNEQFF. The CDR3 bases are TGCAGCGTTGAAGAACCTAGCGGGGTAAGCAATGAGCAGTTCTTC.